This T cell receptor (beta chain) is from a study of T cells in Graves' hyperthyroidism and ophthalmopathy. This clonotype was seen repeatedly, ten times or more. No antigen is known for it. The authors deemed Graves' hyperthyroidism stable absent ophthalmopathy progression within 18 months. Patients were aged 18 to 65, had disease duration under 2 months, and had newly diagnosed hyperthyroidism. Each diagnosis was grounded in clinical symptoms, serum thyroxine and TRAb, thyroid ultrasound, and orbital computed tomography. Study findings and constraints: Most expanded thyroid clonotypes above 0.001 recurred in blood.

The CDR3 has 15 residues. Trimming cost V 3 bases and J 0 bases, with 6 bases left between them. The germline V gene encodes CDR1 SNHLY and CDR2 FYNNEI. Regions amplified from RNA transcripts were the TCR beta CDR3 regions. First-round RT-PCR targeting the TCR CDR3 was performed with the HTBI primer set. MiXCR, applied by TCRdb to the multiplex PCR reads, yields one record per CDR3 protein. The sample records 300,000 to 450,000 distinct CDR3 sequences, about 15% being singletons. V and J are TRBV2 and TRBJ1-6; no definite D call. The specimen was blood. This sequence was found in a woman aged 55-69 years with Graves' hyperthyroidism. The CDR3 loop is CASSDKSSYNSPLHF. The DNA for the CDR3 is TGTGCCAGCAGTGACAAGAGCTCCTATAATTCACCCCTCCACTTT.